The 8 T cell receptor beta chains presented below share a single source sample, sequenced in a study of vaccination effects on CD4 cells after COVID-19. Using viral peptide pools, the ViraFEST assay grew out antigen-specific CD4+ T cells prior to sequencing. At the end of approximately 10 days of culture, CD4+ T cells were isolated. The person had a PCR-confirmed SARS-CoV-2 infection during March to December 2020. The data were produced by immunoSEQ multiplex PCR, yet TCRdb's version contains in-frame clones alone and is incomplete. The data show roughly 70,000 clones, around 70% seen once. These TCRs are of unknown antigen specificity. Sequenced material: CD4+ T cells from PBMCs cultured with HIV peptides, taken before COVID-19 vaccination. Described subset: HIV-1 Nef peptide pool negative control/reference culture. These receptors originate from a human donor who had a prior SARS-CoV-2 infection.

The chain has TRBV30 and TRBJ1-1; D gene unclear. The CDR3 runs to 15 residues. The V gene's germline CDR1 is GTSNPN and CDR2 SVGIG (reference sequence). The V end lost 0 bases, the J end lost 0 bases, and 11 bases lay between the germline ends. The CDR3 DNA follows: TGTGCCTGGAGTGTAGCCGGGAGCCTGAACACTGAAGCTTTCTTT. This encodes CAWSVAGSLNTEAFF.

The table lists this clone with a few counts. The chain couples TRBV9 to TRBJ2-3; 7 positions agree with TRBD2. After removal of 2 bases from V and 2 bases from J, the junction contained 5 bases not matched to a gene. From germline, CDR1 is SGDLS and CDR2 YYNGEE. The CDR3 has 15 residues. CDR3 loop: CASSVFSGFTDTQYF. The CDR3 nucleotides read TGTGCCAGCAGCGTCTTTAGCGGGTTCACAGATACGCAGTATTTT. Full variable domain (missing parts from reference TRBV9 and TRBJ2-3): DSGVTQTPKHLITATGQRVTLRCSPRSGDLSVYWYQQSLDQGLQFLIQYYNGEERAKGNILERFSAQQFPDLHSELNLSSLELGDSALYFCASSVFSGFTDTQYFGPGTRLTVL.

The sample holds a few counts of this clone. Here the CDR3 reads CASSTQTGNTIYF. Here the CDR3 DNA reads TGTGCCAGCAGCACACAGACAGGAAACACCATATATTTT. This chain uses TRBV9 with TRBJ1-3, with no clear D. From germline, CDR1 is SGDLS and CDR2 YYNGEE. The CDR3 has 13 amino acids. V was clipped by 4 bases and J by 4 bases, with 9 bases between them.

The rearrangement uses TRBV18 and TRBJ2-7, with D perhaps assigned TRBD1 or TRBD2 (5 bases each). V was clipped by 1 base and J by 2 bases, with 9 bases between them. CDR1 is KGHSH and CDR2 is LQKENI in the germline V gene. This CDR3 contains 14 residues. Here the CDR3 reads CASSPHPGPYEQYF. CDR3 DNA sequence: TGTGCCAGCTCACCACACCCGGGACCCTACGAGCAGTACTTC.

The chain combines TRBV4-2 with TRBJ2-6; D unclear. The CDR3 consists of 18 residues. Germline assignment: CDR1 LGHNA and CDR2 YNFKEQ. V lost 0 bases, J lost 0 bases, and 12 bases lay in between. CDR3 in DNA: TGTGCCAGCAGCCAAGACGGGTCACGCCGCTCTGGGGCCAACGTCCTGACTTTC. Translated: CASSQDGSRRSGANVLTF.

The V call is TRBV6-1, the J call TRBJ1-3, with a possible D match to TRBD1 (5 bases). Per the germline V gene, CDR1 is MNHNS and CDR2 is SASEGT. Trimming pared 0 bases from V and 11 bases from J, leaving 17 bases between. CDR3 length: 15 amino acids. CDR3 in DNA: TGTGCCAGCAGTGAAGCCTGGGGCCCAAAAGGAGCCATATATTTT. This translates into CASSEAWGPKGAIYF.

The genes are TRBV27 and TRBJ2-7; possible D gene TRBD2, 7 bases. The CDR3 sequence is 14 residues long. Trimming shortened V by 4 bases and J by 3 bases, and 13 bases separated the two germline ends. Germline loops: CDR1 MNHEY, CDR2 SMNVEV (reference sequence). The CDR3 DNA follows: TGTGCCAGCAGTTCCCGAGGGGGGGACTACGAGCAGTACTTC. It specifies CASSSRGGDYEQYF.

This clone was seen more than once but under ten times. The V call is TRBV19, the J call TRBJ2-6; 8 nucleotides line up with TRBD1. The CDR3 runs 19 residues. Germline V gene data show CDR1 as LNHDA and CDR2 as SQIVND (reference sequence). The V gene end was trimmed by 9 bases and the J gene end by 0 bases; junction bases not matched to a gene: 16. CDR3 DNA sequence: TGTGCCAGCAGACGGGACAGGCCGTCTTCACTCTCTGGGGCCAACGTCCTGACTTTC. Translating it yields CASRRDRPSSLSGANVLTF.